Listed below are T cell receptor beta chains from one sample, sequenced in a study of T cells in Graves' hyperthyroidism and ophthalmopathy. From the multiplex PCR reads, TCRdb called clonotypes with MiXCR, one entry per CDR3 protein. The sample yields some 620,000 distinct CDR3 sequences, around 16% seen once. What was sequenced was blood. Receptor source: a woman in her 30s with Graves' hyperthyroidism. The CDR3 runs from the conserved cysteine through the conserved F or W. The D gene is left open where the match is weak. Rows may omit the clone size; those that give it use once, few, many or a size class.

d_call clone_size cdr3_length j_call v_call cdr3_aa cdr3_nt
TRBD1 few 16 TRBJ2-7 TRBV28 CASRNPGQGPRYEQYF TGTGCCAGCCGGAATCCGGGACAGGGCCCCCGGTACGAGCAGTACTTC
TRBD2 many 18 TRBJ2-3 TRBV12-3/TRBV12-4 CASRPTPGTSGSRDTQYF TGTGCCAGCAGACCGACCCCTGGGACTAGCGGGAGTCGGGATACGCAGTATTTT
TRBD1 once 16 TRBJ1-6 TRBV27 CASSFVPGTGDSPLHF TGTGCCAGCAGTTTTGTTCCTGGGACAGGGGATTCACCCCTCCACTTT
TRBD2 - 18 TRBJ2-7 TRBV6-5 CASSSARTSGSFVYEQYF TGTGCCAGCAGTTCCGCCCGGACTAGCGGGAGCTTTGTCTACGAGCAGTACTTC
TRBD2 many 13 TRBJ2-3 TRBV30 CAWGREGRRTQYF TGTGCCTGGGGGAGGGAGGGAAGGAGGACGCAGTATTTT
- few 13 TRBJ2-7 TRBV7-9 CASSLNFRTEQYF TGTGCCAGCAGCTTAAACTTTAGGACGGAGCAGTACTTC
TRBD1 few 15 TRBJ2-2 TRBV28 CASSRDRVGTGELFF TGTGCCAGCAGCCGGGACAGGGTAGGCACCGGGGAGCTGTTTTTT
- - 15 TRBJ2-2 TRBV7-2 CASSFSIVDTGELFF TGTGCCAGCAGTTTTTCGATCGTAGATACCGGGGAGCTGTTTTTT
TRBD1 many 16 TRBJ2-1 TRBV28 CASRSEGQGAYNEQFF TGTGCCAGCAGGTCAGAAGGACAGGGGGCTTACAATGAGCAGTTCTTC
- - 14 TRBJ2-7 TRBV6-9 CASSSPDSPYEQHF TGTGCCAGCAGTTCCCCGGACAGTCCCTACGAGCAGCACTTC
- - 13 TRBJ2-5 TRBV27 CASSARVAETQYF TGTGCCAGCAGTGCGAGGGTTGCGGAGACCCAGTACTTC
- many 14 TRBJ1-6 TRBV28 CASREPSYNSPLHF TGTGCCAGCAGAGAGCCCTCCTATAATTCACCCCTCCACTTT
TRBD1 many 15 TRBJ2-5 TRBV11-2 CASSGHRDREKTQYF TGTGCCAGCAGCGGCCACCGGGACAGGGAAAAGACCCAGTACTTC
- - 17 TRBJ2-2 TRBV11-2 CASSQDRGALRTGELFF TGCGCCAGCAGCCAAGACCGAGGGGCCCTGAGGACCGGGGAGCTGTTTTTT
TRBD2 many 15 TRBJ2-3 TRBV3-1 CASSQETAGADTQYF TGTGCCAGCAGCCAAGAGACAGCGGGGGCGGATACGCAGTATTTT
TRBD2 - 16 TRBJ2-4 TRBV4-3 CASSQDRTSGRPIQYF TGCGCCAGCAGCCAAGATCGGACTAGCGGGAGGCCCATTCAGTACTTC
- few 11 TRBJ2-5 TRBV5-1 CASSVDETQYF TGCGCCAGCAGCGTGGACGAAACCCAGTACTTC
- - 13 TRBJ2-1 TRBV20-1 CSARDGLVYEQFF TGCAGTGCTAGAGATGGGCTGGTTTATGAGCAGTTCTTC
- few 16 TRBJ1-2 TRBV7-9 CASSWGAKSANYGYTF TGTGCCAGCAGCTGGGGGGCCAAGTCAGCTAACTATGGCTACACCTTC
- - 13 TRBJ2-1 TRBV7-8 CASSLLTSNEQFF TGTGCCAGCAGCTTATTGACAAGCAATGAGCAGTTCTTC
TRBD1 many 14 TRBJ1-2 TRBV7-2 CASRIAGQNYGYTF TGTGCCAGCAGGATAGCGGGACAGAATTATGGCTACACCTTC
- - 15 TRBJ2-1 TRBV7-2 CASSLGGVGGVEQFF TGTGCCAGCAGCTTAGGCGGGGTAGGGGGGGTTGAGCAGTTCTTC
- few 12 TRBJ1-1 TRBV24-1 CATSEGQNEAFF TGTGCCACCAGTGAGGGGCAGAATGAAGCTTTCTTT